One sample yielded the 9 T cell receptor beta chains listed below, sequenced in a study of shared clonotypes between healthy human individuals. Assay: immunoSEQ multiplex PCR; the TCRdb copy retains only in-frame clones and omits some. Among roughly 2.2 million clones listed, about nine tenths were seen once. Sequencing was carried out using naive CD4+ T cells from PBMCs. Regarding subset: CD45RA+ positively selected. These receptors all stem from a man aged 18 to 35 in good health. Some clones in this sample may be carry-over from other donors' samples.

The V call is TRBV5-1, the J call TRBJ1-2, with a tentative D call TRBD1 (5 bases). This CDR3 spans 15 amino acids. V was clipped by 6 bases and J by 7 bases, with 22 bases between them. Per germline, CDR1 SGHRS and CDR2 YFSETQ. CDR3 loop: CASNSETGTSRGYTF. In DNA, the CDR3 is TGCGCCAGCAACTCGGAGACCGGGACGAGCCGTGGCTACACCTTC.

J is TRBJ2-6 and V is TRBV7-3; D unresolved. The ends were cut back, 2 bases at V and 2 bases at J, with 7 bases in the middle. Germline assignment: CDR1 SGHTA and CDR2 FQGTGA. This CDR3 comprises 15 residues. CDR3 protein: CASSLLTTGANVLTF. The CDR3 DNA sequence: TGTGCCAGCAGCTTACTTACAACTGGGGCCAACGTCCTGACTTTC.

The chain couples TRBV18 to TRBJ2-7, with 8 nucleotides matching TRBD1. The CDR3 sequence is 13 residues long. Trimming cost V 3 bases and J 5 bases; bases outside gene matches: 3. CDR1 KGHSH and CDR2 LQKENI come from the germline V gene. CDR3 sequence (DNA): TGTGCCAGCTCACCGGACAGGGTGCACGAGCAGTACTTC. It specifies CASSPDRVHEQYF.

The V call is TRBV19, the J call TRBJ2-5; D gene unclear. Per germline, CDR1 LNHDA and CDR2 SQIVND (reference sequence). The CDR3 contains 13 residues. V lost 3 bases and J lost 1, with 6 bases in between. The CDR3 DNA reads TGTGCCAGTAGTATGTGGGTCCAAGAGACCCAGTACTTC. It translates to CASSMWVQETQYF.

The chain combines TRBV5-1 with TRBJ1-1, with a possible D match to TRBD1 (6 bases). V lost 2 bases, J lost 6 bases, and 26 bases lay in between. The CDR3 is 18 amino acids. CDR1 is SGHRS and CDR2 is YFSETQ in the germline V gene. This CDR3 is CASSFISGTPGLRAEAFF. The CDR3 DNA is TGCGCCAGCAGCTTCATATCCGGGACACCCGGTTTGAGGGCTGAAGCTTTCTTT.

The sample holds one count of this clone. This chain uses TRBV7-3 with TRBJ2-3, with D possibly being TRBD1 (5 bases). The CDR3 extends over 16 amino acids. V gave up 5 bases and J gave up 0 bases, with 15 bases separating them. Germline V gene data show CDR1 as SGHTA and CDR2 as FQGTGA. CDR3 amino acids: CASSPTTAASTDTQYF. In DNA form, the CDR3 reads TGTGCCAGCAGCCCGACGACAGCCGCTAGCACAGATACGCAGTATTTT.

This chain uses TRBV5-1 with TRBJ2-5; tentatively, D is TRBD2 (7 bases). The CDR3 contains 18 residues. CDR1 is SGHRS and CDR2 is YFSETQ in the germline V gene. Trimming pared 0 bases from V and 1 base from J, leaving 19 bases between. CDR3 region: CASSLEPLRGGGQETQYF. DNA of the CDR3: TGCGCCAGCAGCTTGGAACCCCTCCGGGGAGGGGGCCAAGAGACCCAGTACTTC. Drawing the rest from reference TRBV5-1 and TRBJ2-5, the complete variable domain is KAGVTQTPRYLIKTRGQQVTLSCSPISGHRSVSWYQQTPGQGLQFLFEYFSETQRNKGNFPGRFSGRQFSNSRSEMNVSTLELGDSALYLCASSLEPLRGGGQETQYFGPGTRLLVL.

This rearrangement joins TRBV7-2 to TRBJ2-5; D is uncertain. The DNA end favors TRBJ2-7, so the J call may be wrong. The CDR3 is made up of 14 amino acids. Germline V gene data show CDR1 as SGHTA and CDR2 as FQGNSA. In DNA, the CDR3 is TGTGCCAGCAGCTCCAAGCGAAACTCCTACGAGCAGTACTTC. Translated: CASSSKRNSYEQYF.

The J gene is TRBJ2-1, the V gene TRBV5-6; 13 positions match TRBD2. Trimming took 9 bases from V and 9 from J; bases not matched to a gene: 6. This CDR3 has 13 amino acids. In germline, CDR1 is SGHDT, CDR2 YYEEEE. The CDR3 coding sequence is TGTGCCACTACGACTAGCGGGAGGACTGAGCAGTTCTTC. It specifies CATTTSGRTEQFF.